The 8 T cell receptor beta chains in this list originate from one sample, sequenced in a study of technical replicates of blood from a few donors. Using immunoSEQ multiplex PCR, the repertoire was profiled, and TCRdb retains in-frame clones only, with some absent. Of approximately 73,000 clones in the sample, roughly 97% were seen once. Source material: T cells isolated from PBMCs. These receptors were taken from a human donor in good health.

The chain's CDR3 is CASSVDGGSGTYEQYF. The CDR3 bases are TGTGCCAGCAGCGTAGATGGCGGGAGTGGCACCTACGAGCAGTACTTC. The rearrangement joins TRBV9 to TRBJ2-7, with TRBD2 matching over 7 bases. Germline CDR1 and CDR2: SGDLS and YYNGEE. Trimming cost V 0 bases and J 2 bases; bases outside gene matches: 8. This CDR3 is 16 amino acids long.

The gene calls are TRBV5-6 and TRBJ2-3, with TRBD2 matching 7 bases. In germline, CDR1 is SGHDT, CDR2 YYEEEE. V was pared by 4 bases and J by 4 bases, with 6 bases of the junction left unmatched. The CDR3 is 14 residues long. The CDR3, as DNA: TGTGCCAGCAGCGCATCGACTAGCTCAGATACGCAGTATTTT. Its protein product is CASSASTSSDTQYF. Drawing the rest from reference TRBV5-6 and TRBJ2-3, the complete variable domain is DAGVTQSPTHLIKTRGQQVTLRCSPKSGHDTVSWYQQALGQGPQFIFQYYEEEERQRGNFPDRFSGHQFPNYSSELNVNALLLGDSALYLCASSASTSSDTQYFGPGTRLTVL.

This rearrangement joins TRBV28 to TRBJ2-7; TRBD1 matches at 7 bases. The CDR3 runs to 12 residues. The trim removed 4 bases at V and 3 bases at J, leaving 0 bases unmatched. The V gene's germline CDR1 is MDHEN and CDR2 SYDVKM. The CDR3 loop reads CASSWTGYEQYF. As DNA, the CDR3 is TGTGCCAGCAGTTGGACAGGCTACGAGCAGTACTTC.

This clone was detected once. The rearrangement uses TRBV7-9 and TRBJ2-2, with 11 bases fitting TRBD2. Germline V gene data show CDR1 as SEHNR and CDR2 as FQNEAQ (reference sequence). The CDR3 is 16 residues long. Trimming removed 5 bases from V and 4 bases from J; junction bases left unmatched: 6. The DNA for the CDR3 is TGTGCCAGCAGCGGTACTAGCGGGAGCGGCACCGGGGAGCTGTTTTTT. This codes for CASSGTSGSGTGELFF. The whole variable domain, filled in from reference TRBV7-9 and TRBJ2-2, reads DTGVSQNPRHKITKRGQNVTFRCDPISEHNRLYWYRQTLGQGPEFLTYFQNEAQLEKSRLLSDRFSAERPKGSFSTLEIQRTEQGDSAMYLCASSGTSGSGTGELFFGEGSRLTVL.

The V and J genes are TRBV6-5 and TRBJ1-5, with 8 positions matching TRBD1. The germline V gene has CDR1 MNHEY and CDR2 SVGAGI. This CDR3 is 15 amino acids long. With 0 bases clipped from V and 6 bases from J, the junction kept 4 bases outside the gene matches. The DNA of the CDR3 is TGTGCCAGCAGTTACTCCAGGGGGCGAGGTCAGCCCCAGCATTTT. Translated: CASSYSRGRGQPQHF.

As DNA, the CDR3 is TGTGCCAGTAGTAAAACAGCCTCCTACGAGCAGTACTTC. It encodes CASSKTASYEQYF. The chain carries TRBV19 and TRBJ2-7, with D unresolved. The CDR3 loop spans 13 amino acids. Germline V gene data show CDR1 as LNHDA and CDR2 as SQIVND (reference sequence). V was pared by 4 bases and J by 0 bases, with 7 bases between.

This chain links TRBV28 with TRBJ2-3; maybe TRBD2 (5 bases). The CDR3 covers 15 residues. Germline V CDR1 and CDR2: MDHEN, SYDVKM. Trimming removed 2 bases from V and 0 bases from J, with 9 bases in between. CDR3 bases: TGTGCCAGCAGTTTAACGGGATCTAGCACAGATACGCAGTATTTT. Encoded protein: CASSLTGSSTDTQYF.

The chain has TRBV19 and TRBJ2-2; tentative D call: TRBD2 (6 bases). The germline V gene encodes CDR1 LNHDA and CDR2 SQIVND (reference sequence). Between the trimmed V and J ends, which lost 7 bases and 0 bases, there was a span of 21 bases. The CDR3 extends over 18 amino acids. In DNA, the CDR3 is TGTGCCAGTACCCTTTTGGTAGCGGTGGGCACGAACACCGGGGAGCTGTTTTTT. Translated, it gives CASTLLVAVGTNTGELFF.